The rows below give T cell receptor beta chains drawn from one sample of a study of OX40 agonist ivuxolimab in advanced cancers. TCRdb keeps only in-frame clones here, not all; method: immunoSEQ multiplex PCR. The sample consists of tens of thousands of clones, approximately 91% of them appearing once. This specimen consisted of CD4+ or CD8+ T cells sorted from blood, obtained in a trial of the OX40 agonist ivuxolimab. The receptors stem from an adult with an advanced solid tumor such as melanoma, head and neck, liver or kidney cancer. Each CDR3 is given with its conserved first and last residue. The D gene is left open where the match is weak.

j_call d_call v_call cdr3_aa
TRBJ2-5 NA TRBV7-5 CARRVTSVSRKETQYF
TRBJ2-1 NA TRBV7-9 CASSPLNGRDPYNEQFF
TRBJ1-3 NA TRBV28 CASSLWPGNTIYF
TRBJ1-1 TRBD1 TRBV19 CASGGGRGTEAFF
TRBJ1-1 NA TRBV29-1 CSGTGAMNTEAFF
TRBJ2-7 TRBD1 TRBV18 CASSGTGVHEQYF
TRBJ2-7 NA TRBV7-8 CASSSLDTFKGEQYF
TRBJ2-7 NA TRBV6-5 CASSERSEQYF
TRBJ1-6 TRBD1 TRBV18 CASSPDRGNSPLHF
TRBJ2-5 NA TRBV7-2 CASSPGLPPTQYF
TRBJ2-7 TRBD1 TRBV9 CASSPGQGNYEQYF
TRBJ1-1 NA TRBV7-3 CASSLLGGTQEAFF
TRBJ2-1 TRBD2 TRBV27 CASSPGLAALSSYNEQFF
TRBJ2-2 TRBD1 TRBV6-1 CASSADRSLTGELFF
TRBJ2-2 TRBD2 TRBV7-9 CASSLLATSIGELFF
TRBJ2-2 NA TRBV11-2 CASSLEFRGRSGELFF
TRBJ1-2 NA TRBV6-1 CASQEARDGYTF
TRBJ2-5 TRBD2 TRBV6-1 CASSVGIAGGPMETQYF
TRBJ2-1 TRBD2 TRBV4-3 CASSRGLAVDNEQFF
TRBJ2-2 TRBD2 TRBV19 CASRPGLGNTGELFF